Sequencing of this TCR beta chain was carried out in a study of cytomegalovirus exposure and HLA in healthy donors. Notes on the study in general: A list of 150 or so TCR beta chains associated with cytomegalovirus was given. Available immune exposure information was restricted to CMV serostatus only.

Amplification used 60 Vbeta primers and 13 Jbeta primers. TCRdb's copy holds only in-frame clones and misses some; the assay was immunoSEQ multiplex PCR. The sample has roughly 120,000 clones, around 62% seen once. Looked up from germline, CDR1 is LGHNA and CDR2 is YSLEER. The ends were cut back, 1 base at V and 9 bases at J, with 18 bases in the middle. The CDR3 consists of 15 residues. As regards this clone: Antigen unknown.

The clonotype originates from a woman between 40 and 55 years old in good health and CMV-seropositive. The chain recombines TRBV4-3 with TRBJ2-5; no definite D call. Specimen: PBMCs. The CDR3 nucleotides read TGCGCCAGCAGCCAAGTAGCCACCGTGAGTGCGCCCCAGTACTTC. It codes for CASSQVATVSAPQYF.